These T cell receptor beta chains were read from a single sample in a study of shared clonotypes between healthy human individuals. Profiling relied on immunoSEQ multiplex PCR, and the TCRdb table lists in-frame clones only, not all of them. The sample contains millions of clones, more than 90% of which appear only once. The sample comprised naive CD4+ T cells sorted from blood. Receptors originate from a man aged 18 to 30 in good health. CDR3s include the opening cysteine and the closing phenylalanine or tryptophan. The order of the fields is V gene, J gene, clone size, D gene, CDR3 DNA, CDR3 protein. A D gene is named only where the DNA matches it firmly. Rows give clone size only sometimes, using once, few, many, or a class for an expanded clone.

v_gene: TRBV5-1
j_gene: TRBJ2-1
abundance: -
d_gene: -
CDR3nt: TGCGCCAGCAGCATGGCCCCTTTAGGAAACAATGAGCAGTTCTTC
CDR3aa: CASSMAPLGNNEQFF

v_gene: TRBV7-2
j_gene: TRBJ2-5
abundance: -
d_gene: -
CDR3nt: TGTGCCAGCACCCTTGGGTACCAAGAGACCCAGTACTTC
CDR3aa: CASTLGYQETQYF

v_gene: TRBV27
j_gene: TRBJ2-1
abundance: -
d_gene: -
CDR3nt: TGTGCCAGCAGTTCCCAAGGGCCCCACAATGAGCAGTTCTTC
CDR3aa: CASSSQGPHNEQFF

v_gene: TRBV28
j_gene: TRBJ2-1
abundance: -
d_gene: -
CDR3nt: TGTGCCAGCAGTATAGCAGGTATTGCGGCAGGGAGGTCAGATGAGCAGTTCTTC
CDR3aa: CASSIAGIAAGRSDEQFF

v_gene: TRBV5-1
j_gene: TRBJ2-7
abundance: -
d_gene: TRBD1
CDR3nt: TGCGCCAGCAGCTCTACGACAGGGAACTACGAGCAGTACTTC
CDR3aa: CASSSTTGNYEQYF

v_gene: TRBV21-1
j_gene: TRBJ2-2
abundance: -
d_gene: -
CDR3nt: TGTGCCAGCAGCAGGGCAGATAAGCGGACTAGAACTTCCGCGAACACCGGGGAGCTGTTTTTT
CDR3aa: CASSRADKRTRTSANTGELFF

v_gene: TRBV6-5
j_gene: TRBJ2-1
abundance: -
d_gene: -
CDR3nt: TGTGCCAGCAGCAGGGGGGGCAATGAGCAGTTCTTC
CDR3aa: CASSRGGNEQFF

v_gene: TRBV27
j_gene: TRBJ1-2
abundance: -
d_gene: -
CDR3nt: TGTGCCAGCAGCCGAAACAGCTTGGGTTTAGGCTACACCTTC
CDR3aa: CASSRNSLGLGYTF

v_gene: TRBV6-1
j_gene: TRBJ2-7
abundance: -
d_gene: -
CDR3nt: TGTGCCAGCAGCACCCGGGGTTACGAGCAGTACTTC
CDR3aa: CASSTRGYEQYF

v_gene: TRBV5-6
j_gene: TRBJ2-3
abundance: -
d_gene: TRBD1
CDR3nt: TGTGCCAGCAGCTTTTATGAGGACAGGGTTCTTTATACGCAGTATTTT
CDR3aa: CASSFYEDRVLYTQYF

v_gene: TRBV10-3
j_gene: TRBJ1-2
abundance: few
d_gene: -
CDR3nt: TGTGCCATCAGGACAGGTGCCGAGGATGGCTACACCTTC
CDR3aa: CAIRTGAEDGYTF

v_gene: TRBV10-3
j_gene: TRBJ1-4
abundance: -
d_gene: -
CDR3nt: TGTGCCATCAGTGAGGGGGTTGAAAAACTGTTTTTT
CDR3aa: CAISEGVEKLFF

v_gene: TRBV5-1
j_gene: TRBJ2-5
abundance: -
d_gene: -
CDR3nt: TGCGCCAGCAGCATAACAGGGCAGGAGACCCAGTACTTC
CDR3aa: CASSITGQETQYF

v_gene: TRBV30
j_gene: TRBJ2-7
abundance: -
d_gene: -
CDR3nt: TGTGCCTGGACGGCAGGGTCTCTTTCCTACGAGCAGTACTTC
CDR3aa: CAWTAGSLSYEQYF

v_gene: TRBV7-2
j_gene: TRBJ2-7
abundance: once
d_gene: -
CDR3nt: TGTGCCAGCAGCCACGGAGGGGCGGGCTACGAGCAGTACTTC
CDR3aa: CASSHGGAGYEQYF